The rows below give T cell receptor beta chains drawn from one sample of a study of T-cell reconstitution after alpha-beta-depleted transplantation in children. One entry per CDR3 protein results from TCRdb running MiXCR on the PCR reads. Seen here are some 840,000 distinct CDR3 sequences, around 15% observed once, and the top ten hold approximately 4.5%. The sample in question was PBMCs, mostly from graft donor cells, obtained 360 days after TCRalphabeta/CD19-depleted stem cell transplant. The receptors were gathered from a male patient aged 10 to 17 who had a stem cell transplant for acute lymphoblastic leukemia, so the T cells may come from the graft donor. Both conserved end residues are part of each CDR3. Fields, in order: CDR3 protein, V gene.

CAISEGWGETQYF,TRBV10-3
CASSLDRGLNEQFF,TRBV7-7
CSVEDWSGQTQYF,TRBV29-1
CASSLDGGYSTDTQYF,TRBV5-1
CATSSSGGYYEQYF,TRBV24-1
CASSPRLAAPYEQYF,TRBV13
CASSGGTAFF,TRBV25-1
CSAADREEYNEQFF,TRBV20-1
CASSSYRVPYEQYF,TRBV7-8
CATSDSGPPRQFF,TRBV24-1
CASSPMTFGPLNYEQYF,TRBV12-3/TRBV12-4
CASSSLLTGTGLNEQFF,TRBV6-5
CASRTGQRTYEQYF,TRBV28
CSVVTRGGNQPQHF,TRBV29-1
CAAGLFYNEQFF,TRBV6-5
CASSSSGEETQYF,TRBV18
CASSLLAGVVETQYF,TRBV12-3/TRBV12-4